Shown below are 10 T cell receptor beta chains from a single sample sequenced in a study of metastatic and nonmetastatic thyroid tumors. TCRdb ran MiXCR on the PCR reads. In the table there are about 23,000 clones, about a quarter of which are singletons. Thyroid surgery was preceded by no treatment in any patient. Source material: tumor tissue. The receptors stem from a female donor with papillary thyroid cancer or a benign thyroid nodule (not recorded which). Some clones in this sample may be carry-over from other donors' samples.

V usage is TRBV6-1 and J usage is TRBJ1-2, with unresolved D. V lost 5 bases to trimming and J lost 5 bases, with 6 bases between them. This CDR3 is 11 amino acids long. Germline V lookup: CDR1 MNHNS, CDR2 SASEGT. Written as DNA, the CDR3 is TGTGCCAGCAGTCAAGAATATGGCTACACCTTC. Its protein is CASSQEYGYTF.

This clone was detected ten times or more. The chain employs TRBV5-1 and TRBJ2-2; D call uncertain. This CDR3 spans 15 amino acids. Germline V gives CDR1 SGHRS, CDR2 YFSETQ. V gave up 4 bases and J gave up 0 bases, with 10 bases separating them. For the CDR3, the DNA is TGCGCCAGCAGCCCCAGCGCACCGAACACCGGGGAGCTGTTTTTT. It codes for CASSPSAPNTGELFF.

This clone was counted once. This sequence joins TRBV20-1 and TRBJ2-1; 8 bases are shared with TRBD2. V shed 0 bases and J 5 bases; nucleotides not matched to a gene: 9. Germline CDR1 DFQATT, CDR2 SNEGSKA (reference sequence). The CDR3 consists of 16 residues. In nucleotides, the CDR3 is TGCAGTGCTAGAGATTACGCGGGAGGCCGTCACAATGAGCAGTTCTTC. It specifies CSARDYAGGRHNEQFF.

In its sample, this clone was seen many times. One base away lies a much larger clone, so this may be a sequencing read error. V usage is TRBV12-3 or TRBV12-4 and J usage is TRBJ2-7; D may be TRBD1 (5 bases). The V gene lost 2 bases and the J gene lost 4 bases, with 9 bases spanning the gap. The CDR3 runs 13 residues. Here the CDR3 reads CASSLSKGYEQYF. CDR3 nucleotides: TGTGCCAGCAGTTTATCTAAGGGGTACGAGCAGTACTTC.

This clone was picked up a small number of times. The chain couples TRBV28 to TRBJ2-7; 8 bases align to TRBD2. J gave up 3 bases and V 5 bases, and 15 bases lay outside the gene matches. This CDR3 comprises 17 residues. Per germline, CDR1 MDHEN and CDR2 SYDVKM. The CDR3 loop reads CASSAGLAHSPDYEQYF. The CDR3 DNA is TGTGCCAGCAGTGCTGGACTAGCCCACTCCCCGGACTACGAGCAGTACTTC.

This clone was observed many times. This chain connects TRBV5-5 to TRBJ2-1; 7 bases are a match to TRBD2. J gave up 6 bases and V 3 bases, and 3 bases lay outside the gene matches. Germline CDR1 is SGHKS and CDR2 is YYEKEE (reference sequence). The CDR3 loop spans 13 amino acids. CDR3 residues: CASSSGTTNEQFF. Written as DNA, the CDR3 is TGTGCCAGCAGCTCCGGGACTACCAATGAGCAGTTCTTC.

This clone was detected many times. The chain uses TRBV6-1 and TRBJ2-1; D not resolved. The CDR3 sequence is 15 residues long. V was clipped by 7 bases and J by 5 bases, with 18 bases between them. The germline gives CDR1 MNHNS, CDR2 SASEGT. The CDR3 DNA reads TGTGCCAGCACCGACCCCCAGCCCGGCAACAATGAGCAGTTCTTC. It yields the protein CASTDPQPGNNEQFF.

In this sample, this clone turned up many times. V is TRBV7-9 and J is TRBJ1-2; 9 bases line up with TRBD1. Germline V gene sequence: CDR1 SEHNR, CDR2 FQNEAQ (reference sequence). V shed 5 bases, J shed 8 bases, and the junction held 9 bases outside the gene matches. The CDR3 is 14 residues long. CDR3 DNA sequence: TGTGCCAGCAGCCCCGGAACAGGGGGCGCGGGCTACACCTTC. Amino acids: CASSPGTGGAGYTF. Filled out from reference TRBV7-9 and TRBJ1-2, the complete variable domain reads DTGVSQNPRHKITKRGQNVTFRCDPISEHNRLYWYRQTLGQGPEFLTYFQNEAQLEKSRLLSDRFSAERPKGSFSTLEIQRTEQGDSAMYLCASSPGTGGAGYTFGSGTRLTVV.

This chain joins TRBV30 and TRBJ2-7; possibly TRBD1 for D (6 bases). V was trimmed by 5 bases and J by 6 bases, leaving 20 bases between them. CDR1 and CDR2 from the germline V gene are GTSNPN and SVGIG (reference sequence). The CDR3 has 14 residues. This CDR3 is CAWGYRVAGGEQYF. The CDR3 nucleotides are TGTGCCTGGGGGTACAGGGTTGCGGGTGGCGAGCAGTACTTC.

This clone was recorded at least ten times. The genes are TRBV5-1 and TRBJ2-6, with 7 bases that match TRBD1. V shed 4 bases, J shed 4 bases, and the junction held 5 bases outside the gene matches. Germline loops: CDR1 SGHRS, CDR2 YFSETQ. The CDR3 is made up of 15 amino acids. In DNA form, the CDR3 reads TGCGCCAGCAGCGAAGGGGGCGCGGGGGCCAACGTCCTGACTTTC. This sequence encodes CASSEGGAGANVLTF.